What follows are 14 T cell receptor beta chains derived from one specimen sequenced in a study of cytomegalovirus exposure and HLA in healthy donors. Vbeta (60) and Jbeta (13) primers were used in the PCR. Assay used: immunoSEQ multiplex PCR; TCRdb lists only in-frame clones, some missing. The profile shows 110,000 to 150,000 clones, about 82% of them singletons. Sequencing used PBMCs. The receptors were gathered from a male donor in good health and CMV-seronegative.

In this sample, this clone turned up once. CDR3 DNA: TGTGCCAGCAGTGAAGCGCGAGGTAGCGGCACAAACAATGAGCAGTTCTTC. Translated, it gives CASSEARGSGTNNEQFF. The chain is built from TRBV6-1 and TRBJ2-1; D is perhaps TRBD2 (6 bases). The germline V gene has CDR1 MNHNS and CDR2 SASEGT. The CDR3 is made up of 17 amino acids. V was pared by 0 bases and J by 5 bases, with 17 bases between.

This clone was seen a handful of times. The rearrangement joins TRBV6-1 to TRBJ2-7; 8 bases map to TRBD1. The CDR3 has 17 amino acids. Germline V gene data show CDR1 as MNHNS and CDR2 as SASEGT. Unmatched junction bases numbered 16, after V lost 2 bases and J lost 7 bases. The CDR3 here is CASSESYADRGVGEQYF. In nucleotides, the CDR3 is TGTGCCAGCAGTGAATCTTATGCTGACAGGGGAGTGGGAGAGCAGTACTTC.

The chain employs TRBV19 and TRBJ2-7, with 12 bases lining up with TRBD2. V lost 4 bases to trimming and J lost 2 bases; unmatched junction nucleotides: 9. The germline V gene has CDR1 LNHDA and CDR2 SQIVND (reference sequence). This CDR3 has 17 amino acids. The CDR3 reads CASSTFRRTSGAYEQYF. The CDR3 region has the DNA TGTGCCAGTAGTACCTTCCGGAGGACTAGCGGGGCCTACGAGCAGTACTTC.

The gene calls are TRBV2 and TRBJ2-7; 10 bases fit TRBD2. Germline loops: CDR1 SNHLY, CDR2 FYNNEI. The CDR3 sequence is 18 residues long. J gave up 3 bases and V 0 bases, and 11 bases lay outside the gene matches. This CDR3 is CASSEAGTGSGRNYEQYF. CDR3 nucleotide sequence: TGTGCCAGCAGTGAAGCCGGGACAGGTAGCGGGAGGAACTACGAGCAGTACTTC.

This chain links TRBV2 with TRBJ1-5, with a possible D match to TRBD1 (5 bases). The CDR3 extends over 18 amino acids. CDR1 is SNHLY and CDR2 is FYNNEI in the germline V gene. Between the trimmed V and J ends, which lost 3 bases and 1 base, there was a span of 19 bases. Written as DNA, the CDR3 is TGTGCCAGCAGTGACTTAGCGGTGGGGCAGGCAAGCAATCAGCCCCAGCATTTT. This sequence encodes CASSDLAVGQASNQPQHF.

The J gene is TRBJ2-5, the V gene TRBV28; D unclear. The germline V gene has CDR1 MDHEN and CDR2 SYDVKM. The CDR3 loop spans 12 amino acids. V lost 5 bases and J lost 5, with 9 bases in between. CDR3 loop: CASSLLRETQYF. The CDR3 nucleotides are TGTGCCAGCAGTCTTCTCAGGGAGACCCAGTACTTC.

The chain couples TRBV28 to TRBJ2-7; 8 positions agree with TRBD1. The V gene's germline CDR1 is MDHEN and CDR2 SYDVKM. The CDR3 covers 15 residues. J lost 1 base, V lost 7 bases, and 9 bases had no gene match. The DNA of the CDR3 is TGTGCCAGCATCTCCGACAGGGGTATTTCCTACGAGCAGTACTTC. The encoded protein is CASISDRGISYEQYF.

The chain links TRBV21-1 to TRBJ1-4; the listed D gene, TRBD1, was not tested against the DNA. TRBV21-1 is termed a pseudogene. The CDR3 runs 18 residues. CDR3 in amino acids: CASSKMVPGQGLDEKLFF. The CDR3 DNA reads TGTGCCAGCAGCAAAATGGTCCCGGGACAGGGCTTAGACGAAAAACTGTTTTTT.

The chain employs TRBV7-2 and TRBJ2-2; maybe TRBD2 (6 bases). Trimming shortened V by 3 bases and J by 5 bases, and 13 bases separated the two germline ends. This CDR3 comprises 15 residues. Per the germline V gene, CDR1 is SGHTA and CDR2 is FQGNSA. In DNA form, the CDR3 reads TGTGCCAGCAGCTTGGGACTTACGTGGACCGGGGAGCTGTTTTTT. Protein: CASSLGLTWTGELFF.

This clone was detected once. The chain combines TRBV19 with TRBJ2-7; 11 bases align to TRBD1. The V and J ends lost 8 bases and 5 bases, in that order; junction bases with no gene match: 2. The CDR3 is 12 amino acids. Germline lookup yields CDR1 LNHDA and CDR2 SQIVND (reference sequence). CDR3: CASGGQGDEQYF. The CDR3 nucleotides are TGTGCCAGTGGGGGACAGGGGGACGAGCAGTACTTC.

The V and J genes are TRBV18 and TRBJ2-7; possible D gene TRBD1, 5 bases. V lost 6 bases, J lost 3 bases, and 15 bases lay in between. The CDR3 has 14 amino acids. From germline, CDR1 is KGHSH and CDR2 LQKENI. CDR3 in DNA: TGTGCCAGCTCCCCGGACATGGGGCTCTACGAGCAGTACTTC. Translating gives CASSPDMGLYEQYF.

This chain connects TRBV5-1 to TRBJ2-7; TRBD1 matches at 8 bases. Germline CDR1 is SGHRS and CDR2 is YFSETQ. Trimming removed 3 bases from V and 0 bases from J; junction bases left unmatched: 5. The CDR3 has 15 residues. In nucleotides, the CDR3 is TGCGCCAGCAGCTCAGGACAGGGATACTCCTACGAGCAGTACTTC. It yields the protein CASSSGQGYSYEQYF.

The chain links TRBV14 to TRBJ2-7, with TRBD1 matching 9 bases. The J segment lost 4 bases and the V segment lost 6 bases, leaving 4 bases of the junction unmatched. The CDR3 length is 13 residues. Germline CDR1 is SGHDN and CDR2 is FVKESK. In nucleotides, the CDR3 is TGTGCCAGCAGGGGACAGGGAAGGTACGAGCAGTACTTC. It yields the protein CASRGQGRYEQYF.

The gene calls are TRBV11-3 and TRBJ2-1, with 8 positions matching TRBD2. Trimming removed 5 bases from V and 2 bases from J; junction bases left unmatched: 5. Germline V gene lookup returns CDR1 SGHNT and CDR2 YENEEA. The CDR3 spans 15 residues. In DNA, the CDR3 is TGTGCCAGCAGCCCGGGGGGGTCCGCCTACAATGAGCAGTTCTTC. Its protein product is CASSPGGSAYNEQFF.